These T cell receptor beta chains were read from a single sample in a study of T cell repertoires in cytomegalovirus infection. TCRdb re-called the reads with MiXCR, one entry per CDR3 protein. The table has under 800,000 distinct CDR3 sequences, approximately 24% seen once. Specimen: CD8+ T cells from PBMCs. Receptor source: a human donor in good health (CMV status not recorded). Some clones in this sample may be carry-over from other donors' samples. CDR3s include the opening cysteine and the closing phenylalanine or tryptophan. Fields, in order: CDR3 DNA, CDR3 protein, V gene, clone size, D gene, J gene. D genes are given only for firm matches. Some rows have no size entry. The others give once, few or many, or a class for an expanded clone.

TGTGCCAGCAGTCCCGGCCGCGGGCCACAAGAGACCCAGTACTTC CASSPGRGPQETQYF TRBV27 few . TRBJ2-5
TGCGCCAGCAGCCAAAACTGGAACACCGGGGAGCTGTTTTTT CASSQNWNTGELFF TRBV4-3 many . TRBJ2-2
TGTGCCAGCAGTTTATCTTCTGTATACAATGAGCAGTTCTTC CASSLSSVYNEQFF TRBV27 few . TRBJ2-1
TGTGCCAGCAGTTTACTAGGGTTACGCGAGCAGTTCTTC CASSLLGLREQFF TRBV28 . . TRBJ2-1
TGTGCCAGCAGCTTAGCGGGCGGCTCCTACGAGCAGTACTTC CASSLAGGSYEQYF TRBV7-2 many . TRBJ2-7
TGTGCCAGCAGCTTAGTTAACTCGCTCAGACAGGGTCTCAACAATGAGCAGTTCTTC CASSLVNSLRQGLNNEQFF TRBV7-6 few TRBD1 TRBJ2-1
TGTGCCAGCAGTTCCCCCCCTAGCGGAAGCACAGATACGCAGTATTTT CASSSPPSGSTDTQYF TRBV6-5 many TRBD2 TRBJ2-3
TGTGCCAGCAGTTTAGCAGCTATCTCCTACAATGAGCAGTTCTTC CASSLAAISYNEQFF TRBV27 . . TRBJ2-1
TGTGCCAGCAGTTACGGGGGGGGGGAAGGTTGGAATGAGCAGTTCTTC CASSYGGGEGWNEQFF TRBV6-2/TRBV6-3 . TRBD2 TRBJ2-1
TGCAGCGTTGAAGATTACAACCCGCTAGCGGGATCCACAGATACGCAGTATTTT CSVEDYNPLAGSTDTQYF TRBV29-1 many TRBD2 TRBJ2-3
TGTGCCAGCAGCTTTCTAGCGGGGGGCCCCTTCACAGATACGCAGTATTTT CASSFLAGGPFTDTQYF TRBV6-2/TRBV6-3 . TRBD2 TRBJ2-3
TGCAGTGCCCCCGGTAGATTCACTGAAGCTTTCTTT CSAPGRFTEAFF TRBV20-1 . . TRBJ1-1
TGTGCCAGCATTTCAGGGGGCGCGTTTAATGAGCAGTTCTTC CASISGGAFNEQFF TRBV6-6 few TRBD1 TRBJ2-1
TGTGCCAGCTTACCCGCGAAGTACCAAGAGACCCAGTACTTC CASLPAKYQETQYF TRBV28 few . TRBJ2-5
TGCAGCGTTGAAGATTTTTCAGGGGGAAAGACCTACAATGAGCAGTTCTTC CSVEDFSGGKTYNEQFF TRBV29-1 . TRBD1 TRBJ2-1